This T cell receptor beta chain derives from a study of blood T cell repertoires in COVID-19. The overall study: Acute and convalescent COVID-19 samples came from the United States, Italy and Spain. T cells, B-cell-depleted T cells, or PBMCs supplied cDNA or gDNA.

V lost 0 bases, J lost 8 bases, and 10 bases lay in between. The CDR3 runs 13 residues. The germline CDR1 and CDR2 sequences are ENHRY and SYGVKD. Source study methods: Nucleated cell number was recorded as an estimate derived from reference gene primer amplification. The repertoire was sequenced with immunoSEQ multiplex PCR; TCRdb's copy has only in-frame clones and lacks some. The V and J calls and the clone size are those of that table, but D and trimming were determined from the DNA. This sample yields some 240,000 clones, of which around 90% are seen a single time; around 6.9% belongs to the top ten. This clone was recorded at least ten times. This same CDR3 is encoded by further DNA sequences in the sample.

Specimen: peripheral blood. The chain links TRBV10-3 to TRBJ1-2; no firm D call. The TCR comes from a man in his 60s who had recovered from COVID-19. The CDR3 protein is CAISESDRGGYTF. CDR3 nucleotide sequence: TGTGCCATCAGTGAGTCGGACCGCGGGGGCTACACCTTC.